The clone carrying this TCR beta chain appeared a few times. The source of the sample is a study of blood T cell repertoires in COVID-19. Study as a whole: There were acute and convalescent COVID-19 samples, and they came from the United States, Italy and Spain.

The method was immunoSEQ multiplex PCR; TCRdb's version includes in-frame clones alone and lacks a portion of them. The table includes about 67,000 clones, roughly 90% detected once. The material sequenced was peripheral blood. This sequence originates from a man in his fifties or sixties with active COVID-19.

CDR3 nucleotides: TGTGCCAGCAGACTCGACAGGGGGCCTCAGCCCCAGCATTTT. Protein sequence: CASRLDRGPQPQHF. V gene TRBV6-6 combines with J gene TRBJ1-5; 10 bases are shared with TRBD1. Germline-derived CDR1 and CDR2 are MNHNY and SVGAGI (reference sequence). V dropped 6 bases and J dropped 6; count of bases not matched to a gene: 5. The CDR3 totals 14 residues.